Following are 21 T cell receptor beta chains from one sample sequenced in a study of blood T cell repertoires in COVID-19. Assay used: immunoSEQ multiplex PCR; TCRdb lists only in-frame clones, some missing. Among roughly 290,000 clones, about nine tenths were seen once, and the ten largest hold under 15%. Source material: peripheral blood. The receptor set was obtained from a woman aged 55-75 years with acute or convalescent COVID-19.

The chain uses TRBV7-6 and TRBJ1-5, with a possible D match to TRBD1 (6 bases). Germline CDR1 and CDR2: SGHVS and FNYEAQ. Between the trimmed V and J ends, which lost 4 bases and 2 bases, there was a span of 12 bases. CDR3 length: 15 amino acids. The CDR3 here is CASSSGELGNQPQHF. CDR3 in DNA: TGTGCCAGCAGCTCAGGGGAATTAGGCAATCAGCCCCAGCATTTT.

This rearrangement joins TRBV4-2 to TRBJ2-2; 9 nucleotides line up with TRBD1. CDR3 length: 18 amino acids. The V gene end was trimmed by 0 bases and the J gene end by 1 base; junction bases not matched to a gene: 6. The V gene's germline CDR1 is LGHNA and CDR2 YNFKEQ. The CDR3 DNA reads as TGTGCCAGCAGCCAAGATTTGGCGGGACAGGGGAACACCGGGGAGCTGTTTTTT. It encodes CASSQDLAGQGNTGELFF.

This sequence joins TRBV28 and TRBJ2-1; 8 bases agree with TRBD2. The V segment lost 1 base and the J segment 7 bases; nucleotides outside the gene matches: 12. Germline V CDR1 and CDR2: MDHEN, SYDVKM. This CDR3 has 17 amino acids. The CDR3 bases are TGTGCCAGCAGTTTATTCTGGCGGGGCGGGAGGAGGAATGAGCAGTTCTTC. Residues: CASSLFWRGGRRNEQFF.

This chain uses TRBV6-5 with TRBJ1-5; 11 bases agree with TRBD1. Losses at the gene ends were 4 bases for V and 9 bases for J; bases not matched to a gene: 5. The germline CDR1 and CDR2 sequences are MNHEY and SVGAGI. The CDR3 sequence is 14 residues long. The CDR3 region has the DNA TGTGCCAGCAGTTTTGGACAGGGGGCACGGCCCCAGCATTTT. It encodes CASSFGQGARPQHF.

J is TRBJ2-7 and V is TRBV28; D perhaps matches TRBD1 (6 bases). Trimming left V 2 bases short and J 7 bases short, with 15 bases between. The CDR3 totals 14 residues. Per germline, CDR1 MDHEN and CDR2 SYDVKM. Here the CDR3 reads CASSLDRTVNEQYF. The CDR3 nucleotides read TGTGCCAGCAGTTTAGATCGGACAGTAAATGAGCAGTACTTC.

V is TRBV2 and J is TRBJ2-7, with D perhaps TRBD1 (7 bases). Trimming pared 8 bases from V and 6 bases from J, leaving 20 bases between. CDR1 is SNHLY, CDR2 FYNNEI, per germline. The CDR3 is 14 residues long. CDR3 loop: CASGVGRGAGEQYF. The CDR3 DNA reads TGTGCCAGCGGCGTTGGCAGGGGGGCCGGCGAGCAGTACTTC.

V is TRBV30 and J is TRBJ1-6; D is unclear. V lost 0 bases to trimming and J lost 3 bases, with 6 bases between them. CDR3 length: 14 amino acids. CDR1 GTSNPN and CDR2 SVGIG come from the germline V gene (reference sequence). In DNA form, the CDR3 reads TGTGCCTGGAGTGTGAGCAACTATAATTCACCCCTCCACTTT. Its protein is CAWSVSNYNSPLHF.

The chain employs TRBV4-1 and TRBJ2-4; perhaps TRBD1 as D (6 bases). Germline V lookup: CDR1 MGHRA, CDR2 YSYEKL. Trimming took off 0 bases at V and 9 bases at J, with 12 bases between the two ends. The CDR3 loop spans 14 amino acids. The CDR3 DNA follows: TGCGCCAGCAGCCAAGAAACAGGGAAGATCATTCAGTACTTC. This gives the protein CASSQETGKIIQYF.

The chain combines TRBV9 with TRBJ1-1; the D gene is possibly TRBD1 (5 bases). Germline CDR1 SGDLS, CDR2 YYNGEE. This CDR3 comprises 14 residues. V dropped 4 bases and J dropped 0 bases, with 10 bases sitting between them. The DNA of the CDR3 is TGTGCCAGCAGCCCGGGGGTATTGAACACTGAAGCTTTCTTT. It encodes CASSPGVLNTEAFF.

This clone was detected once. The chain combines TRBV3-1 (or the pseudogene TRBV3-2) with TRBJ2-1, with D unclear. The germline V and J ends were trimmed by 1 base and 7 bases, with 11 bases remaining between them. Germline CDR1 and CDR2: LGHDT and YNNKEL (reference sequence). The length of the CDR3 is 14 residues. Here the CDR3 reads CASSQALTQNEQFF. The CDR3 DNA follows: TGTGCCAGCAGCCAAGCCCTCACTCAAAATGAGCAGTTCTTC.

V is TRBV6-5 and J is TRBJ2-1; 9 positions agree with TRBD2. In germline, CDR1 is MNHEY, CDR2 SVGAGI. CDR3 length equals 16 residues. J lost 6 bases, V lost 2 bases, and 8 bases had no gene match. CDR3 in amino acids: CASSYDPGLAINEQFF. In DNA, the CDR3 is TGTGCCAGCAGTTACGACCCGGGACTAGCCATCAATGAGCAGTTCTTC.

The V call is TRBV5-1, the J call TRBJ2-1, with 7 bases identical to TRBD1. Unmatched junction bases numbered 4, after V lost 4 bases and J lost 0 bases. The CDR3 is 15 residues long. Germline V gene lookup returns CDR1 SGHRS and CDR2 YFSETQ. The CDR3, as DNA: TGCGCCAGCAGCGACAGGGACAGCTCCTACAATGAGCAGTTCTTC. It is translated as CASSDRDSSYNEQFF.

CDR3 bases: TGTGCCAGCTCACCTTCCAGGGGGGTAAATCAGCCCCAGCATTTT. Translating gives CASSPSRGVNQPQHF. This chain uses TRBV18 with TRBJ1-5, with TRBD1 matching over 7 bases. Germline-derived CDR1 and CDR2 are KGHSH and LQKENI. The V segment lost 3 bases and the J segment 4 bases; nucleotides outside the gene matches: 6. CDR3 length: 15 amino acids.

Details on this clone: The conserved phenylalanine or tryptophan is not found at the CDR3 terminus, so this likely reflects a read error. The DNA is left out, because the CDR3 cannot be placed on it with certainty; the CDR3 is given as TCRdb lists it. The V and J genes are TRBV28 and TRBJ2-3; TRBD1 is the table's D call and was not checked against the DNA. Germline values: CDR1 MDHEN, CDR2 SYDVKM. The CDR3 length equals 12 residues, ends included. The CDR3 reads CASRPRAGGIRI.

V gene TRBV6-1 combines with J gene TRBJ2-2; TRBD2 matches 9 bases. CDR3 size: 17 residues. After removal of 3 bases from V and 7 bases from J, the junction contained 12 bases not matched to a gene. CDR1 MNHNS and CDR2 SASEGT come from the germline V gene. The CDR3 here is CASSERLRGGLLGELFF. In DNA, the CDR3 is TGTGCCAGCAGTGAGAGGTTGCGGGGGGGCCTGCTCGGGGAGCTGTTTTTT.

The CDR3 protein is CASSKDRGNEKLFF. CDR3 DNA sequence: TGTGCCAGCTCAAAGGACAGGGGGAATGAAAAACTGTTTTTT. This chain connects TRBV18 to TRBJ1-4; 10 nucleotides align to TRBD1. CDR1 KGHSH and CDR2 LQKENI come from the germline V gene. V lost 5 bases to trimming and J lost 5 bases; unmatched junction nucleotides: 2. The CDR3 has 14 amino acids. The full variable domain, rest sourced from reference TRBV18 and TRBJ1-4, is NAGVMQNPRHLVRRRGQEARLRCSPMKGHSHVYWYRQLPEEGLKFMVYLQKENIIDESGMPKERFSAEFPKEGPSILRIQQVVRGDSAAYFCASSKDRGNEKLFFGSGTQLSVL.

To note about this clone: The sample carries other DNA sequences with the same CDR3. Here the CDR3 DNA reads TGTGCCTGGAGTGTACGGGGTTTTAATCAGCCCCAGCATTTT. It translates to CAWSVRGFNQPQHF. The gene calls are TRBV30 and TRBJ1-5; the D is unclear. Trimming removed 0 bases at V and 4 bases at J, with 10 bases between. The germline gives CDR1 GTSNPN, CDR2 SVGIG (reference sequence). The CDR3 extends over 14 amino acids.

The chain combines TRBV19 with TRBJ1-1, with D perhaps TRBD1 (5 bases). Trimming left V 11 bases short and J 0 bases short, with 13 bases between. CDR3 length: 13 residues. The germline V gene has CDR1 LNHDA and CDR2 SQIVND (reference sequence). In DNA, the CDR3 is TGTGCCTCTAAAGGGGTCATGAACACTGAAGCTTTCTTT. This codes for CASKGVMNTEAFF.

V usage is TRBV6-5 and J usage is TRBJ2-3; 7 positions agree with TRBD1. V was pared by 2 bases and J by 2 bases, with 4 bases of the junction left unmatched. The CDR3 spans 15 residues. Looked up from germline, CDR1 is MNHEY and CDR2 is SVGAGI. CDR3 bases: TGTGCCAGCAGTTACGGGGGACAGTACACAGATACGCAGTATTTT. As protein: CASSYGGQYTDTQYF.

This chain connects TRBV7-3 to TRBJ2-7; the D gene is possibly TRBD2 (6 bases). In germline, CDR1 is SGHTA, CDR2 FQGTGA. The ends were cut back, 2 bases at V and 4 bases at J, with 12 bases in the middle. CDR3 size: 14 residues. The CDR3 DNA reads TGTGCCAGCAGCTTAGCGGGAAGGGGTTACGAGCAGTACTTC. This translates into CASSLAGRGYEQYF.

The genes are TRBV23-1 and TRBJ2-5, with D possibly TRBD2 on 6 matching bases. TRBV23-1 is recorded as an ORF, its role being uncertain. CDR3 length equals 14 residues. V lost 4 bases and J lost 5, with 14 bases in between. CDR3 in amino acids: CASSPGGLRETQYF. CDR3 DNA sequence: TGCGCCAGCAGTCCCGGGGGTCTCCGGGAGACCCAGTACTTC.